Below are 24 T cell receptor beta chains sequenced from a single sample in a study of a mutant IDH1 vaccine in newly diagnosed glioma. Here immunoSEQ multiplex PCR was the method, and the copy in TCRdb shows in-frame clones only, minus some. This table has approximately 60,000 clones, about 85% appearing once. The time point denotes: week 23, last vaccination. Vaccination comprised doses that each held 300 ug of mutant IDH1 20-mer peptide, plus topical imiquimod. These receptors lack a known antigen. This material consisted of PBMCs, taken from a glioma patient whose treatment included an IDH1 peptide vaccine. Receptors originate from a man aged 25 to 40 with glioma.

The chain combines TRBV10-1 with TRBJ1-5, with 7 positions matching TRBD1. Unmatched junction bases numbered 8, after V lost 6 bases and J lost 6 bases. This CDR3 has 14 residues. Per germline, CDR1 WNHNN and CDR2 SYGVQD (reference sequence). CDR3 protein: CASSMTGLGQPQHF. The CDR3 coding sequence is TGCGCCAGCAGCATGACAGGGTTAGGTCAGCCCCAGCATTTT.

The V gene is TRBV5-1, the J gene TRBJ2-7; weak D call: TRBD1 (7 bases). In germline, CDR1 is SGHRS, CDR2 YFSETQ. The CDR3 sequence is 15 residues long. With 1 base removed from V and 6 bases from J, the gap between germline ends came to 17 bases. CDR3 loop: CASSLFSRGDREQYF. DNA of the CDR3: TGCGCCAGCAGCTTGTTTAGCAGGGGGGATCGCGAGCAGTACTTC.

The rearrangement uses TRBV15 and TRBJ1-1; the D is unclear. V lost 1 base, J lost 2 bases, and 8 bases lay in between. The germline V gene encodes CDR1 LNHNV and CDR2 YYDKDF (reference sequence). The CDR3 runs to 14 residues. CDR3 DNA sequence: TGTGCCACCAGCAGAGGAGATGGAAACACTGAAGCTTTCTTT. Protein sequence: CATSRGDGNTEAFF.

The chain is built from TRBV27 and TRBJ2-7; TRBD1 agrees at 7 bases. The CDR3 totals 13 residues. The junction had 3 bases not matched to a gene; V was cut back by 4 bases and J by 3 bases. From germline, CDR1 is MNHEY and CDR2 SMNVEV (reference sequence). This CDR3 reads CASSWTGVYEQYF. The CDR3 DNA reads TGTGCCAGCAGTTGGACAGGAGTCTACGAGCAGTACTTC.

V and J are TRBV27 and TRBJ2-2; no clear D. Germline CDR1 is MNHEY and CDR2 is SMNVEV (reference sequence). The CDR3 totals 13 residues. The V and J ends lost 5 bases and 0 bases respectively, with 4 bases between them. CDR3 bases: TGTGCCAGCAGTCGGACGAACACCGGGGAGCTGTTTTTT. As protein: CASSRTNTGELFF.

This clone was counted once. The V call is TRBV5-1, the J call TRBJ2-5, with no clear D. The CDR3 is 11 residues long. In germline, CDR1 is SGHRS, CDR2 YFSETQ. The V end was cut by 3 bases, the J end by 0 bases, with 0 bases between. CDR3 DNA sequence: TGCGCCAGCAGCTACCAAGAGACCCAGTACTTC. Encoded protein: CASSYQETQYF.

V gene TRBV25-1 combines with J gene TRBJ2-5; D gene uncertain. The germline V gene encodes CDR1 MGHDK and CDR2 SYGVNS. V was shortened by 8 bases and J by 5 bases, with 6 bases between the two germline ends. CDR3 size: 10 residues. In DNA form, the CDR3 reads TGTGCCAGCGGAAGGGAGACCCAGTACTTC. This sequence encodes CASGRETQYF.

The chain couples TRBV4-1 to TRBJ1-2; D may be TRBD1 (5 bases). The CDR3 extends over 14 amino acids. V lost 4 bases to trimming and J lost 3 bases, with 12 bases between them. CDR1 MGHRA and CDR2 YSYEKL come from the germline V gene. The CDR3 sequence: CASSPRQGDYGYTF. The CDR3 DNA reads TGCGCCAGCAGCCCGAGGCAGGGAGACTATGGCTACACCTTC.

The chain couples TRBV2 to TRBJ2-7, with D perhaps TRBD1 (5 bases). CDR1 and CDR2 (germline): SNHLY, FYNNEI. V was shortened by 7 bases and J by 2 bases, with 9 bases between the two germline ends. The CDR3 loop spans 12 amino acids. CDR3 protein: CASKPGPYEQYF. DNA of the CDR3: TGTGCCAGCAAACCAGGGCCCTACGAGCAGTACTTC.

The chain couples TRBV4-2 to TRBJ2-3; D is unresolved. The CDR3 is 16 residues long. Germline values: CDR1 LGHNA, CDR2 YNFKEQ. V was pared by 1 base and J by 4 bases, with 15 bases between. CDR3 DNA: TGTGCCAGCAGCCAAGTGGCCGCCCATGGTCCAGATACGCAGTATTTT. Residues: CASSQVAAHGPDTQYF.

The sample holds a few counts of this clone. This chain uses TRBV6-1 with TRBJ1-1; tentatively, D is TRBD1 (5 bases). The CDR3 totals 14 residues. Germline CDR1 is MNHNS and CDR2 is SASEGT. The ends were cut back, 0 bases at V and 13 bases at J, with 18 bases in the middle. CDR3: CASSEAGRTLFGFF. Here the CDR3 DNA reads TGTGCCAGCAGTGAAGCGGGACGAACCCTTTTTGGTTTCTTT.

This chain connects TRBV19 to TRBJ1-2, with 8 bases identical to TRBD1. Germline loops: CDR1 LNHDA, CDR2 SQIVND (reference sequence). This CDR3 has 16 residues. Germline trimming cut 4 bases from V and 2 bases from J; bases unmatched to any gene: 9. The chain's CDR3 is CASSRTRDRSNYGYTF. The CDR3 DNA reads TGTGCCAGTAGTAGGACCAGGGACAGGTCCAACTATGGCTACACCTTC.

This sequence joins TRBV11-2 and TRBJ1-2; D gene unclear. V gave up 0 bases and J gave up 8 bases, with 10 bases separating them. The germline gives CDR1 SGHAT, CDR2 FQNNGV. The CDR3 sequence is 13 residues long. The CDR3 nucleotides read TGTGCCAGCAGCTTAGATTTGAGCATAGGCTACACCTTC. It specifies CASSLDLSIGYTF.

About this clone itself: Distinct nucleotide sequences in the sample also encode this CDR3. V usage is TRBV7-9 and J usage is TRBJ2-5, with TRBD2 matching over 9 bases. This CDR3 is built from 17 residues. Germline V gives CDR1 SEHNR, CDR2 FQNEAQ (reference sequence). With V trimmed by 4 bases and J by 4 bases, 13 bases remained unmatched. The CDR3 sequence is CASSSRRSGGLGETQYF. CDR3 nucleotides: TGTGCCAGCAGCTCCCGAAGGAGCGGGGGGCTCGGAGAGACCCAGTACTTC. The entire variable domain, with the rest obtained from reference TRBV7-9 and TRBJ2-5, is as follows: DTGVSQNPRHKITKRGQNVTFRCDPISEHNRLYWYRQTLGQGPEFLTYFQNEAQLEKSRLLSDRFSAERPKGSFSTLEIQRTEQGDSAMYLCASSSRRSGGLGETQYFGPGTRLLVL.

V is TRBV13 and J is TRBJ2-2, with no clear D. The CDR3 totals 12 residues. In germline, CDR1 is PRHDT, CDR2 FYEKMQ (reference sequence). Trimming shortened V by 4 bases and J by 5 bases, and 5 bases separated the two germline ends. The CDR3 DNA sequence: TGTGCCAGCAGCTCCATAACCGGGGAGCTGTTTTTT. Translating it yields CASSSITGELFF.

This clone was detected once. The chain recombines TRBV27 with TRBJ1-1, with D unresolved. Germline CDR1 and CDR2: MNHEY and SMNVEV (reference sequence). This CDR3 comprises 14 residues. The V and J ends lost 1 base and 1 base respectively, with 7 bases between them. The CDR3 coding sequence is TGTGCCAGCAGTTTATGGTCAGGGAACACTGAAGCTTTCTTT. Translated, it gives CASSLWSGNTEAFF.

The genes are TRBV19 and TRBJ2-1; a weak D match, TRBD2 (6 bases). CDR3 length: 15 amino acids. Trimming took 5 bases from V and 5 from J, leaving 16 bases between them. CDR1 is LNHDA and CDR2 is SQIVND in the germline V gene (reference sequence). CDR3 sequence (DNA): TGTGCCAGTAGTGTGCGGGACGAAGCCCACAATGAGCAGTTCTTC. This gives the protein CASSVRDEAHNEQFF.

This clone occurred a few times. The chain employs TRBV19 and TRBJ1-2; TRBD1 is a possible D gene (5 bases). Germline V gene data show CDR1 as LNHDA and CDR2 as SQIVND (reference sequence). V dropped 5 bases and J dropped 2 bases, with 12 bases sitting between them. The CDR3 runs 14 residues. CDR3 amino acids: CASSSLGGNYGYTF. The CDR3 DNA is TGTGCCAGTAGTTCACTGGGGGGGAACTATGGCTACACCTTC. Looking up the rest from reference TRBV19 and TRBJ1-2 gives the full variable domain: DGGITQSPKYLFRKEGQNVTLSCEQNLNHDAMYWYRQDPGQGLRLIYYSQIVNDFQKGDIAEGYSVSREKKESFPLTVTSAQKNPTAFYLCASSSLGGNYGYTFGSGTRLTVV.

The chain recombines TRBV11-2 with TRBJ2-7; D is possibly TRBD1 (5 bases). This CDR3 has 17 amino acids. V lost 4 bases, J lost 2 bases, and 21 bases lay in between. CDR1 is SGHAT and CDR2 is FQNNGV in the germline V gene. The DNA for the CDR3 is TGTGCCAGCAGCTCGCGACAGCTATCTGGGTGGACCTACGAGCAGTACTTC. Its translation is CASSSRQLSGWTYEQYF.

The chain uses TRBV5-6 and TRBJ1-4, with D maybe TRBD1 (6 bases). This CDR3 is 14 amino acids long. Looked up from germline, CDR1 is SGHDT and CDR2 is YYEEEE. Deletions cut 0 bases from V and 8 bases from J, with 11 bases between. The chain's CDR3 is CASSLGQTGEKLFF. In DNA, the CDR3 is TGTGCCAGCAGCTTGGGACAAACAGGGGAAAAACTGTTTTTT.

This clone was counted a few times. This sequence joins TRBV18 and TRBJ1-1, with D hard to call. The germline V and J ends were trimmed by 3 bases and 5 bases, with 10 bases remaining between them. This CDR3 contains 13 residues. Per germline, CDR1 KGHSH and CDR2 LQKENI. The CDR3 nucleotides read TGTGCCAGCTCACCGACGGGTCAAACTGAAGCTTTCTTT. Encoded protein: CASSPTGQTEAFF.

The chain carries TRBV19 and TRBJ1-1; a weak D match, TRBD1 (5 bases). CDR1 is LNHDA and CDR2 is SQIVND in the germline V gene (reference sequence). The germline V and J ends were trimmed by 4 bases and 4 bases, with 19 bases remaining between them. The CDR3 runs to 16 residues. The CDR3 bases are TGTGCCAGTAGTACCCTCCTGGCGGGGGGGAGCACTGAAGCTTTCTTT. It is translated as CASSTLLAGGSTEAFF.

The chain uses TRBV7-9 and TRBJ1-1; no definite D call. The CDR3 is 14 amino acids. Trimming took 1 base from V and 4 from J, leaving 10 bases between them. Per the germline V gene, CDR1 is SEHNR and CDR2 is FQNEAQ (reference sequence). Here the CDR3 reads CASSLGADGTEAFF. The CDR3 DNA reads as TGTGCCAGCAGCTTAGGGGCGGACGGCACTGAAGCTTTCTTT.

V usage is TRBV28 and J usage is TRBJ2-5; unclear D gene. CDR1 MDHEN and CDR2 SYDVKM come from the germline V gene. V shed 3 bases and J shed 5 bases, with 10 bases lying between them. This CDR3 spans 13 amino acids. The CDR3 is CASSFAGRETQYF. CDR3 coding DNA: TGTGCCAGCAGTTTCGCTGGCCGTGAGACCCAGTACTTC.